A single TCR beta chain is shown here with its context. Its antigen is not identified. This entry belongs to a study of graft-versus-host responses after intestinal transplantation. Overall study context: All recipients were transplanted with multivisceral, liver-intestinal, or isolated intestinal grafts. Every recipient underwent anti-thymocyte globulin induction, then tacrolimus and steroids for approximately three years. General observations from the study: Some GvH clones were seen earlier in gut or blood, suggesting intestinal origin. Where graft-donor T cell macrochimerism was present, patients had high graft-versus-host to host-versus-graft clonal ratios in allografts.

Once graft tissue had been processed, intraepithelial and lamina propria lymphocytes were released. The assay was immunoSEQ multiplex PCR, and TCRdb's table has in-frame clones only and misses some. Of about 8,100 clones listed, 65% to 70% are singletons. The sample consisted of ileum tissue, taken roughly 450 days after transplant. The source of this sequence is a human patient who received an intestinal transplant, so some T cells may come from the graft donor.

In nucleotides, the CDR3 is TGTGCCAGCAGTCACCCGGGACAGGGGTTATCTAACTATGGCTACACCTTC. This translates into CASSHPGQGLSNYGYTF. The chain is built from TRBV4-2 and TRBJ1-2; 10 bases align to TRBD1. Germline trimming cut 6 bases from V and 0 bases from J; bases unmatched to any gene: 10. The germline gives CDR1 LGHNA, CDR2 YNFKEQ. The CDR3 is 17 residues long.